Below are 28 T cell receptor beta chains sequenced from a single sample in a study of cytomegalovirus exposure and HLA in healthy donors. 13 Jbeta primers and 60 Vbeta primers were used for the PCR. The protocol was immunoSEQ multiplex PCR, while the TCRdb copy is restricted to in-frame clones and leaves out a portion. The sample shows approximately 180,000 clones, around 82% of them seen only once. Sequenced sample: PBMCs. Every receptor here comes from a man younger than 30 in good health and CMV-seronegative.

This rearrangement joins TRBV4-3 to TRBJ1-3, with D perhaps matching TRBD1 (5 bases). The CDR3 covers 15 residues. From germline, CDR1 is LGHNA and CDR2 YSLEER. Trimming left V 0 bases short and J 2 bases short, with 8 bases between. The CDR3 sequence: CASSQDRGTGNTIYF. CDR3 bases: TGCGCCAGCAGCCAAGATCGGGGGACTGGAAACACCATATATTTT.

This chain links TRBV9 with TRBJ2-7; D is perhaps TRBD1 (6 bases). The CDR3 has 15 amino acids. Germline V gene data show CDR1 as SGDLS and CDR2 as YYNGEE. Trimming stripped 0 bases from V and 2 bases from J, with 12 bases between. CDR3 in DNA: TGTGCCAGCAGCGTAGGGAACAGGGAAACCTACGAGCAGTACTTC. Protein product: CASSVGNRETYEQYF.

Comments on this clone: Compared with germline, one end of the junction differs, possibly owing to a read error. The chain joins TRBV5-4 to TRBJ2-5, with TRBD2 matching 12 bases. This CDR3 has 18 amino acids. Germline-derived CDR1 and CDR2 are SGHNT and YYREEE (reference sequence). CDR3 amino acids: CAGSTLQSSGGALETQYF. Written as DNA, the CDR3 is TGTGCCGGCAGCACCCTCCAATCTAGCGGGGGGGCTTTAGAGACCCAGTACTTC.

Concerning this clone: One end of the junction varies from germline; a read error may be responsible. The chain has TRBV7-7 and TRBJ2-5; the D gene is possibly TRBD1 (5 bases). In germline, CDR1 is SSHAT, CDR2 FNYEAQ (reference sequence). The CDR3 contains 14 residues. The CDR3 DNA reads TGTGCTAGCAGCTTATTTCAGGGCCAAGAGACCCAGTACTTC. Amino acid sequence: CASSLFQGQETQYF.

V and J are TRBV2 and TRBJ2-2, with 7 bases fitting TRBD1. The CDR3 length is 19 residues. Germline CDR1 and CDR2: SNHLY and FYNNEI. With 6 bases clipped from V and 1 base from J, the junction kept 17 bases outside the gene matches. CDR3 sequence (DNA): TGTGCCAGCAGGGGGCCCACGACAGGGATGAGGCAGAACACCGGGGAGCTGTTTTTT. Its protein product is CASRGPTTGMRQNTGELFF.

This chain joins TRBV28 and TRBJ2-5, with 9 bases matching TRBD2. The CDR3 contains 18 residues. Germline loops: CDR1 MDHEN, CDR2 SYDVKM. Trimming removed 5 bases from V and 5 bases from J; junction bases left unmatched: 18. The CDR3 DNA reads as TGTGCCAGCAGTCCACTCCAAGTTAGCGGGAGCCTATGGGAGACCCAGTACTTC. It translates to CASSPLQVSGSLWETQYF.

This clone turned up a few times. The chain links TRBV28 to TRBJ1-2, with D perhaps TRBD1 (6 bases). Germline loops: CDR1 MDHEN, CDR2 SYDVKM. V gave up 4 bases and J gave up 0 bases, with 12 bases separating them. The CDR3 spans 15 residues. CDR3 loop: CASSSGEPANYGYTF. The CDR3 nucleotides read TGTGCCAGCAGTTCAGGGGAACCAGCTAACTATGGCTACACCTTC.

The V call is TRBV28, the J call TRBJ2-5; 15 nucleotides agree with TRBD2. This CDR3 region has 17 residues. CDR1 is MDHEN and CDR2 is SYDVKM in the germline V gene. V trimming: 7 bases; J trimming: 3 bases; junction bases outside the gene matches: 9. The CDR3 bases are TGTGCCAGCAATCAGCGGGGACTAGCGGGAGGAAAAGAGACCCAGTACTTC. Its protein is CASNQRGLAGGKETQYF.

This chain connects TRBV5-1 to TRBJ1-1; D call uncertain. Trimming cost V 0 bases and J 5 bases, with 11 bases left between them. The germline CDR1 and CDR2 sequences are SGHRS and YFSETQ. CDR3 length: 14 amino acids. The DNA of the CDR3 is TGCGCCAGCAGCTTGGGGGAGAGGGCAACTGAAGCTTTCTTT. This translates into CASSLGERATEAFF.

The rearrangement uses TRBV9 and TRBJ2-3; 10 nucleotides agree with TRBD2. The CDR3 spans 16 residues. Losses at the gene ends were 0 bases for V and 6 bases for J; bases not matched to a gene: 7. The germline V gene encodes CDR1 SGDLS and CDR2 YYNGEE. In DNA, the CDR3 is TGTGCCAGCAGCGTAGCCCCAGCGGGAGGGGGTGATACGCAGTATTTT. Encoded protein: CASSVAPAGGGDTQYF. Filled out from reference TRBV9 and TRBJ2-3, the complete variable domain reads DSGVTQTPKHLITATGQRVTLRCSPRSGDLSVYWYQQSLDQGLQFLIQYYNGEERAKGNILERFSAQQFPDLHSELNLSSLELGDSALYFCASSVAPAGGGDTQYFGPGTRLTVL.

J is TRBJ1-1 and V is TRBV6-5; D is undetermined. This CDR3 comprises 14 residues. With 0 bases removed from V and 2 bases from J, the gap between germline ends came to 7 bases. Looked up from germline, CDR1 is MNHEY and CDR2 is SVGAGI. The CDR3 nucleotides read TGTGCCAGCAGTTACTCGGAGGGAAACACTGAAGCTTTCTTT. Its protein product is CASSYSEGNTEAFF.

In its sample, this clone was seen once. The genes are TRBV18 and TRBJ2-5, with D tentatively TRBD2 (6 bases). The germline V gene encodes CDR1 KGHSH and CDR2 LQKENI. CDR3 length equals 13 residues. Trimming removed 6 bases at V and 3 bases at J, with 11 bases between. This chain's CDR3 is CASSPGLKETQYF. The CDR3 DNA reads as TGTGCCAGCTCCCCAGGACTAAAAGAGACCCAGTACTTC.

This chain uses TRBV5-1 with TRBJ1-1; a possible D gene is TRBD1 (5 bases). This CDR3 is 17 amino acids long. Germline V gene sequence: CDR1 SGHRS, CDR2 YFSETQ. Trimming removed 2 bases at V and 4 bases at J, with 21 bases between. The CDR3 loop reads CASSFDPRGGRGTEAFF. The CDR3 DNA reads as TGCGCCAGCAGCTTTGACCCGCGCGGGGGTAGAGGCACTGAAGCTTTCTTT.

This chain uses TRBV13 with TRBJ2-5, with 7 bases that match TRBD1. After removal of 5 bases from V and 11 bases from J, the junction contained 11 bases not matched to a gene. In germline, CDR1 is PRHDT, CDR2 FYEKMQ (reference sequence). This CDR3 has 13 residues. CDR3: CASSLDLQGEQYF. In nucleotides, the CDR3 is TGTGCCAGCAGCCTCGACCTCCAGGGGGAGCAGTACTTC.

The CDR3 loop reads CASRMIKGPGEQYF. The CDR3 region has the DNA TGTGCCAGCAGGATGATAAAGGGGCCGGGCGAGCAGTACTTC. The chain carries TRBV5-8 and TRBJ2-5; D possibly corresponds to TRBD1 (5 bases). The J call could be wrong; TRBJ2-7 is a better fit for the DNA end. The length of the CDR3 is 14 residues. The germline gives CDR1 SGHTS, CDR2 YDEGEE.

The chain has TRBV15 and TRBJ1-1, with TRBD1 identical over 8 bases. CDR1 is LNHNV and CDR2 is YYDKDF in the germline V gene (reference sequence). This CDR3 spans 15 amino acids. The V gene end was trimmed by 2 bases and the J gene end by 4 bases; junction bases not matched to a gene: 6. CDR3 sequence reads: CATSRLTGEFTEAFF. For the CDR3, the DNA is TGTGCCACCAGCAGACTGACAGGGGAGTTCACTGAAGCTTTCTTT.

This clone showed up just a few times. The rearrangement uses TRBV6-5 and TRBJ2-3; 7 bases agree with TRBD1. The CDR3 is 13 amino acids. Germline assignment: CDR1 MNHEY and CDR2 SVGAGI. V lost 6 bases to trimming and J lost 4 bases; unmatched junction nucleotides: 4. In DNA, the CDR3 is TGTGCCAGCAGGACAGGGATAGCAGATACGCAGTATTTT. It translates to CASRTGIADTQYF.

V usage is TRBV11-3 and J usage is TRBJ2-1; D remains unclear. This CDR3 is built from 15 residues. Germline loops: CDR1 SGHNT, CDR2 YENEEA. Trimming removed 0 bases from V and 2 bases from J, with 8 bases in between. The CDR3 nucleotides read TGTGCCAGCAGCTTAGAAGCGAAAGCCTACAATGAGCAGTTCTTC. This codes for CASSLEAKAYNEQFF.

The CDR3 DNA is TGTGCCAGCACCTGGGAGGCAGCCACAGGCCGGGAGCTGTTTTTT. This translates into CASTWEAATGRELFF. The gene calls are TRBV2 and TRBJ2-2, with D maybe TRBD2 (6 bases). Germline CDR1 SNHLY, CDR2 FYNNEI. V lost 7 bases to trimming and J lost 9 bases, with 21 bases between them. This CDR3 has 15 residues. Combining the CDR3 with reference TRBV2 and TRBJ2-2 gives the whole variable domain EPEVTQTPSHQVTQMGQEVILRCVPISNHLYFYWYRQILGQKVEFLVSFYNNEISEKSEIFDDQFSVERPDGSNFTLKIRSTKLEDSAMYFCASTWEAATGRELFFGEGSRLTVL.

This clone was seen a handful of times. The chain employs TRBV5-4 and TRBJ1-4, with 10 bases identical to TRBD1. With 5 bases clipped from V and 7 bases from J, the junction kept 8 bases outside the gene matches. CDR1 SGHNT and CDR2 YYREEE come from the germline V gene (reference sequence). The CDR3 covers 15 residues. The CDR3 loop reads CASSLGQGRSEKLFF. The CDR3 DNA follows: TGTGCCAGCAGTCTGGGACAGGGGAGGAGTGAAAAACTGTTTTTT.

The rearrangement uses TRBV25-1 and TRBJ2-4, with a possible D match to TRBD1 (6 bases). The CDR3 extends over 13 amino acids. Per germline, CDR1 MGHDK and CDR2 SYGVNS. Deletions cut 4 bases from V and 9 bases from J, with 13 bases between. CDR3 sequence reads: CASSGTGLRIQYF. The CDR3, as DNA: TGTGCCAGCAGTGGCACAGGGCTTCGCATTCAGTACTTC.

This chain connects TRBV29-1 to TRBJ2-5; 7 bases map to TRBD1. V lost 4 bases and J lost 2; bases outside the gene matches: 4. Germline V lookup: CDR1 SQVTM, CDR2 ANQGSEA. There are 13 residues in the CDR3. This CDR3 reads CSVAQGIQETQYF. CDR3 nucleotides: TGCAGCGTTGCACAGGGGATTCAAGAGACCCAGTACTTC.

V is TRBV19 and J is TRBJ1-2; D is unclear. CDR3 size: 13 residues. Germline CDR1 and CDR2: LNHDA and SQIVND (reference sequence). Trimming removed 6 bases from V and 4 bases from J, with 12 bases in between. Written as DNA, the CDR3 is TGTGCCAGTAGATTGCGACAAACCTATGGCTACACCTTC. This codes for CASRLRQTYGYTF.

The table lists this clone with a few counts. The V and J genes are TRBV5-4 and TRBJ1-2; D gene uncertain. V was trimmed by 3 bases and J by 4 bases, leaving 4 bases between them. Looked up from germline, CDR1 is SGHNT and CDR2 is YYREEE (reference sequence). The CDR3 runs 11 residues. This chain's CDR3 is CASSSSYGYTF. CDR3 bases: TGTGCCAGCAGCTCCTCCTATGGCTACACCTTC.

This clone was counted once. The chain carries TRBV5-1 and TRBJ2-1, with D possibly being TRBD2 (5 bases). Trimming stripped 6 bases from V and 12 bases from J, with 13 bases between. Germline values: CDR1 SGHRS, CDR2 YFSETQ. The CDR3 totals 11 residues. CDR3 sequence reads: CASTYGVVQFF. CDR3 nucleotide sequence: TGCGCCAGCACCTACGGGGTGGTGCAGTTCTTC.

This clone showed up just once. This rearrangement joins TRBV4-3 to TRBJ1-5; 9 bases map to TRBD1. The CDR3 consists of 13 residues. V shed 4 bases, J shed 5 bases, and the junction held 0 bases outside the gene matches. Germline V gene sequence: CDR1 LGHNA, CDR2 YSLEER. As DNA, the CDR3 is TGCGCCAGCAGCCGGGACAGGGATCAGCCCCAGCATTTT. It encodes CASSRDRDQPQHF.

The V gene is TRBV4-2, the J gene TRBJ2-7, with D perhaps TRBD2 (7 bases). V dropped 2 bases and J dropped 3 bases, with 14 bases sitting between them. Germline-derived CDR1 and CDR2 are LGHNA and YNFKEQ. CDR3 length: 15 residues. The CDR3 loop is CASSQNRVAGYEQYF. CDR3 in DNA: TGTGCCAGCAGCCAAAACAGGGTAGCGGGCTACGAGCAGTACTTC.

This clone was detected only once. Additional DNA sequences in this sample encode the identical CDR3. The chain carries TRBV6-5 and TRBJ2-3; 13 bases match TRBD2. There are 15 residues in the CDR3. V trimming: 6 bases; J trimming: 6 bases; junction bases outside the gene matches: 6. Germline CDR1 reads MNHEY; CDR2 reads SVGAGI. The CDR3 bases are TGTGCCAGCAGCCCACTAGCGGGAGGGCCGGATACGCAGTATTTT. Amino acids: CASSPLAGGPDTQYF.